Listed below are T cell receptor beta chains from one sample, sequenced in a study of identical twins. TCRdb re-called the 5' RACE reads with MiXCR, one entry per CDR3 protein. The repertoire holds 1.5 million to 2 million distinct CDR3 sequences, more than 30% seen once, with approximately 0.29% in the top ten. Sample: cord blood. The receptors shown here come from a newborn girl in good health. CDR3s include the opening cysteine and the closing phenylalanine or tryptophan. Fields, in order: V gene, D gene, clone size, J gene, CDR3 protein, CDR3 DNA. The D gene is left open where the match is weak. Expanded clones get a size class; other rows say once, few or many, or leave the size out.

v_gene: TRBV29-1
d_gene: TRBD1
abundance: .
j_gene: TRBJ2-7
CDR3aa: CSVTDRDHNEQYF
CDR3nt: TGCAGCGTTACAGACAGGGACCACAATGAGCAGTACTTC

v_gene: TRBV2
d_gene: TRBD1
abundance: .
j_gene: TRBJ1-1
CDR3aa: CASSGRQGAYMNTEAFF
CDR3nt: TGTGCCAGCAGTGGACGACAGGGGGCCTACATGAACACTGAAGCTTTCTTT

v_gene: TRBV12-3/TRBV12-4
d_gene: .
abundance: .
j_gene: TRBJ2-7
CDR3aa: CASSFGPGGNEQYF
CDR3nt: TGTGCCAGCAGTTTTGGACCAGGGGGGAATGAGCAGTACTTC

v_gene: TRBV11-2
d_gene: TRBD2
abundance: .
j_gene: TRBJ2-1
CDR3aa: CASSPIAGTRGNEQFF
CDR3nt: TGTGCCAGCAGCCCAATAGCCGGGACTAGGGGCAATGAGCAGTTCTTC

v_gene: TRBV20-1
d_gene: .
abundance: .
j_gene: TRBJ1-6
CDR3aa: CSARPGNHNSPLHF
CDR3nt: TGCAGTGCCAGGCCCGGGAACCATAATTCACCCCTCCACTTT

v_gene: TRBV7-6
d_gene: TRBD1
abundance: .
j_gene: TRBJ2-5
CDR3aa: CASSPRFTGAGETQYF
CDR3nt: TGTGCCAGCAGCCCAAGGTTTACAGGGGCAGGGGAGACCCAGTACTTC

v_gene: TRBV5-4
d_gene: .
abundance: .
j_gene: TRBJ1-1
CDR3aa: CASSARTDLNTEAFF
CDR3nt: TGTGCCAGCAGCGCCCGGACAGACCTGAACACTGAAGCTTTCTTT

v_gene: TRBV27
d_gene: .
abundance: many
j_gene: TRBJ1-4
CDR3aa: CASSLGVSTNEKLFF
CDR3nt: TGTGCCAGCAGTTTAGGGGTCTCAACTAATGAAAAACTGTTTTTT

v_gene: TRBV5-4
d_gene: .
abundance: .
j_gene: TRBJ1-4
CDR3aa: CASSLNRLDEKLFF
CDR3nt: TGTGCCAGCAGCTTGAACAGGCTCGATGAAAAACTGTTTTTT

v_gene: TRBV7-2
d_gene: .
abundance: .
j_gene: TRBJ1-1
CDR3aa: CASSLGPTGTEAFF
CDR3nt: TGTGCCAGCAGCTTAGGACCTACAGGGACTGAAGCTTTCTTT

v_gene: TRBV12-3/TRBV12-4
d_gene: .
abundance: .
j_gene: TRBJ2-5
CDR3aa: CAGSFGQGETQYF
CDR3nt: TGTGCCGGCAGTTTTGGGCAGGGAGAGACCCAGTACTTC

v_gene: TRBV2
d_gene: .
abundance: few
j_gene: TRBJ1-5
CDR3aa: CASCRVGNQPQHF
CDR3nt: TGTGCCAGCTGCAGGGTAGGGAATCAGCCCCAGCATTTT

v_gene: TRBV20-1
d_gene: .
abundance: many
j_gene: TRBJ1-2
CDR3aa: CSASHYGYTF
CDR3nt: TGCAGTGCTAGTCACTATGGCTACACCTTC

v_gene: TRBV4-2
d_gene: TRBD2
abundance: .
j_gene: TRBJ2-5
CDR3aa: CASSPRTSGGTRQETQYF
CDR3nt: TGTGCCAGCAGCCCCAGGACTAGCGGGGGGACAAGACAAGAGACCCAGTACTTC

v_gene: TRBV3-1
d_gene: TRBD2
abundance: few
j_gene: TRBJ2-1
CDR3aa: CASSSRLAGGNNEQFF
CDR3nt: TGTGCCAGCAGCTCCCGGCTAGCGGGAGGCAACAATGAGCAGTTCTTC

v_gene: TRBV5-1
d_gene: TRBD1
abundance: few
j_gene: TRBJ1-6
CDR3aa: CASSSGTGPSSYNSPLHF
CDR3nt: TGCGCCAGCAGCTCCGGGACAGGTCCGAGCTCCTATAATTCACCCCTCCACTTT

v_gene: TRBV20-1
d_gene: .
abundance: few
j_gene: TRBJ2-5
CDR3aa: CSASEDPWQETQYF
CDR3nt: TGCAGTGCTAGTGAGGACCCCTGGCAAGAGACCCAGTACTTC

v_gene: TRBV20-1
d_gene: .
abundance: few
j_gene: TRBJ2-3
CDR3aa: CSETRTRRGDTQYF
CDR3nt: TGCAGTGAGACGCGGACGCGGCGGGGAGATACGCAGTATTTT

v_gene: TRBV20-1
d_gene: TRBD2
abundance: few
j_gene: TRBJ2-1
CDR3aa: CSASRAGVLDEQFF
CDR3nt: TGCAGTGCTAGCCGAGCGGGGGTTCTTGATGAGCAGTTCTTC

v_gene: TRBV5-1
d_gene: TRBD2
abundance: .
j_gene: TRBJ2-1
CDR3aa: CASSLDSGGGNEQFF
CDR3nt: TGCGCCAGCAGCTTGGATAGCGGGGGTGGCAATGAGCAGTTCTTC

v_gene: TRBV6-5
d_gene: TRBD1
abundance: .
j_gene: TRBJ1-1
CDR3aa: CASSYTTGVYAEAFF
CDR3nt: TGTGCCAGCAGTTACACCACAGGGGTTTACGCTGAAGCTTTCTTT

v_gene: TRBV24-1
d_gene: TRBD2
abundance: many
j_gene: TRBJ2-1
CDR3aa: CATSDSPGGRFNNEQFF
CDR3nt: TGTGCCACCAGTGATTCCCCAGGCGGGAGATTCAACAATGAGCAGTTCTTC

v_gene: TRBV2
d_gene: TRBD2
abundance: .
j_gene: TRBJ2-7
CDR3aa: CASLTAGRGYEQYF
CDR3nt: TGTGCCAGCTTGACTGCGGGGCGGGGGTACGAGCAGTACTTC

v_gene: TRBV20-1
d_gene: .
abundance: few
j_gene: TRBJ2-4
CDR3aa: CSVWWGKNIQYF
CDR3nt: TGCAGTGTATGGTGGGGCAAAAACATTCAGTACTTC

v_gene: TRBV6-4
d_gene: .
abundance: .
j_gene: TRBJ1-5
CDR3aa: CASSDLGGNQPQHF
CDR3nt: TGTGCCAGCAGTGACTTAGGGGGCAATCAGCCCCAGCATTTT

v_gene: TRBV7-2
d_gene: TRBD1
abundance: .
j_gene: TRBJ1-4
CDR3aa: CASSLGQNRGEKLFF
CDR3nt: TGTGCCAGCAGCTTAGGACAAAACAGGGGTGAAAAACTGTTTTTT

v_gene: TRBV20-1
d_gene: .
abundance: .
j_gene: TRBJ1-1
CDR3aa: CSTRTAWDTEAFF
CDR3nt: TGCAGTACTAGGACAGCCTGGGACACTGAAGCTTTCTTT

v_gene: TRBV29-1
d_gene: .
abundance: many
j_gene: TRBJ2-1
CDR3aa: CSVAERGSYNEQFF
CDR3nt: TGCAGCGTGGCCGAGCGCGGCTCCTACAATGAGCAGTTCTTC

v_gene: TRBV2
d_gene: .
abundance: .
j_gene: TRBJ1-3
CDR3aa: CASSGGTSPGNTIYF
CDR3nt: TGTGCCAGCAGTGGTGGGACCTCACCTGGAAACACCATATATTTT

v_gene: TRBV28
d_gene: TRBD2
abundance: .
j_gene: TRBJ2-1
CDR3aa: CASSIGLVGVNEQFF
CDR3nt: TGTGCCAGCAGCATAGGACTAGTGGGAGTCAATGAGCAGTTCTTC

v_gene: TRBV7-9
d_gene: TRBD2
abundance: .
j_gene: TRBJ2-1
CDR3aa: CASSLAKGLAGKSDHNEQFF
CDR3nt: TGTGCCAGCAGCTTAGCAAAGGGATTAGCGGGGAAATCGGATCACAATGAGCAGTTCTTC

v_gene: TRBV27
d_gene: .
abundance: few
j_gene: TRBJ2-7
CDR3aa: CASRSLAISSYEQYF
CDR3nt: TGTGCCAGCAGGTCCCTAGCGATTAGCTCCTACGAGCAGTACTTC

v_gene: TRBV5-1
d_gene: TRBD1
abundance: .
j_gene: TRBJ2-7
CDR3aa: CASSGGQGDFYEQYF
CDR3nt: TGCGCCAGCAGCGGGGGACAGGGGGACTTCTACGAGCAGTACTTC

v_gene: TRBV30
d_gene: TRBD2
abundance: .
j_gene: TRBJ2-3
CDR3aa: CAWSLSGGATDTQYF
CDR3nt: TGTGCCTGGAGTCTTAGCGGGGGGGCCACAGATACGCAGTATTTT

v_gene: TRBV28
d_gene: TRBD2
abundance: .
j_gene: TRBJ2-1
CDR3aa: CASSLSGTSGYNERFF
CDR3nt: TGTGCCAGCAGTTTATCGGGGACTAGCGGCTACAATGAGCGGTTCTTC

v_gene: TRBV10-3
d_gene: .
abundance: .
j_gene: TRBJ2-2
CDR3aa: CAISGVDGELFF
CDR3nt: TGTGCCATCTCGGGGGTGGACGGGGAGCTGTTTTTT

v_gene: TRBV4-2
d_gene: .
abundance: many
j_gene: TRBJ2-1
CDR3aa: CASSQDANRVNEQFF
CDR3nt: TGTGCCAGCAGCCAAGATGCGAACCGCGTCAATGAGCAGTTCTTC

v_gene: TRBV2
d_gene: .
abundance: .
j_gene: TRBJ2-5
CDR3aa: CASREGTSNEQYF
CDR3nt: TGTGCCAGCAGGGAAGGGACTTCCAATGAGCAGTACTTC

v_gene: TRBV21-1
d_gene: .
abundance: .
j_gene: TRBJ2-7
CDR3aa: CASSNCKLAGGSYEQYF
CDR3nt: TGTGCCAGCAGCAATTGTAAACTAGCGGGAGGGTCCTACGAGCAGTACTTC

v_gene: TRBV29-1
d_gene: TRBD1
abundance: .
j_gene: TRBJ1-1
CDR3aa: CSAVTGMSTEAFF
CDR3nt: TGCAGCGCCGTGACAGGGATGTCCACTGAAGCTTTCTTT

v_gene: TRBV29-1
d_gene: TRBD2
abundance: many
j_gene: TRBJ2-3
CDR3aa: CSGIRGGLTDTQYF
CDR3nt: TGCAGTGGAATCCGCGGGGGACTCACAGATACGCAGTATTTT

v_gene: TRBV12-3/TRBV12-4
d_gene: TRBD1
abundance: few
j_gene: TRBJ1-5
CDR3aa: CASSPRTGGFNQPQHF
CDR3nt: TGTGCCAGCAGTCCCCGGACAGGGGGGTTCAATCAGCCCCAGCATTTT

v_gene: TRBV9
d_gene: TRBD1
abundance: .
j_gene: TRBJ1-2
CDR3aa: CASSLNRGVYGYTF
CDR3nt: TGTGCCAGCAGCCTTAACAGGGGGGTCTATGGCTACACCTTC

v_gene: TRBV3-1
d_gene: .
abundance: once
j_gene: TRBJ2-5
CDR3aa: CASSQDGTPPLNEQYF
CDR3nt: TGTGCCAGCAGCCAAGACGGGACCCCTCCACTCAATGAGCAGTACTTC

v_gene: TRBV13
d_gene: .
abundance: few
j_gene: TRBJ2-6
CDR3aa: CASETDLLSGANVLTF
CDR3nt: TGTGCCTCAGAGACCGACCTCCTCTCTGGGGCCAACGTCCTGACTTTC

v_gene: TRBV6-1
d_gene: .
abundance: .
j_gene: TRBJ2-5
CDR3aa: CASSEPQGGETQYF
CDR3nt: TGTGCCAGCAGTGAACCACAGGGAGGGGAGACCCAGTACTTC

v_gene: TRBV5-1
d_gene: .
abundance: .
j_gene: TRBJ1-1
CDR3aa: CASSLNPKSFLRSSTEAFF
CDR3nt: TGCGCCAGCAGCTTGAATCCCAAATCCTTCTTGAGGTCAAGCACTGAAGCTTTCTTT

v_gene: TRBV6-2/TRBV6-3
d_gene: TRBD1
abundance: .
j_gene: TRBJ1-5
CDR3aa: CASSYGDRRVHQPQHF
CDR3nt: TGTGCCAGCAGTTACGGGGACAGGCGGGTTCATCAGCCCCAGCATTTT

v_gene: TRBV6-1
d_gene: .
abundance: few
j_gene: TRBJ1-1
CDR3aa: CASSVAGSTEAFF
CDR3nt: TGTGCCAGCAGTGTCGCGGGGTCCACTGAAGCTTTCTTT

v_gene: TRBV7-9
d_gene: .
abundance: .
j_gene: TRBJ2-1
CDR3aa: CASSLGLRQGGVYNEQFF
CDR3nt: TGTGCCAGCAGCTTAGGGTTAAGGCAGGGAGGTGTCTACAATGAGCAGTTCTTC